This record covers a single TCR beta chain. The antigen this receptor binds is unknown. Base qualities are not provided; no much larger clone lies one nucleotide away. The entry originates in a study of T cells in tuberculosis (dated by TCRdb to 2016 to 2018). About the study as a whole: The study combined CD1B tetramers and high-throughput TCR immunosequencing to characterize T cells specific for the mycobacterial lipid antigen glucose monomycolate (GMM). IGRA-negative adolescents, IGRA-positive adolescents with latent tuberculosis and adults with active tuberculosis, ten per group, were compared in a South African clinical cohort.

At study entry, adolescents were screened for latent tuberculosis infection by tuberculin skin test and QuantiFERON-TB GOLD In-Tube IGRA. Unsorted cryopreserved PBMC were immunosequenced, covering on average approximately 90,000 T cells per clinical donor. Eleven high schools in the Worcester region of the Western Cape, South Africa, served as enrollment sites for adolescents aged 12 to 18 years. Ten or so M. tuberculosis-infected adolescents and ten uninfected adolescents, matched for age and sex, were selected. Adolescent PBMC were isolated from freshly drawn heparinized blood by density centrifugation and cryopreserved. TCR libraries were generated with the immunoSEQ multiplex PCR assay, using TCR-beta and/or TCR-alpha/delta assays for each sample. Amplified TCR libraries were sequenced on the Illumina high-throughput platform. The authors processed their data as follows. Clustering and dimensionality reduction relied on pairwise TCRdist distances among GMM-specific receptors from T cells that were either sorted ex vivo or expanded in vitro. Each clinical repertoire was scored by mean NN-distance, the average TCRdist to the nearest 10% of tetramer-positive reference sequences. To compute GEM TCR motif frequency, the fraction of unique TCRs matching known GEM sequences by V/J usage and CDR3 length was calculated. Linear discriminant analysis with leave-one-out cross-validation, implemented in scikit-learn, was used to classify active tuberculosis. TCRdb provides this immuneACCESS table in a form limited to in-frame rearrangements. Some clones are lacking; in checked studies, under half of them reflect an unresolved V gene, and why the rest are absent is not known. V, J and clone size reflect that table, while D and trimming were determined from the DNA. This sample has around 43,000 clones in its table, and about 95% of those were observed once. 3% to 4% of the sample is held by the ten biggest clonotypes.

The CDR3 numbers 14 residues from cysteine through phenylalanine. Kept here is only the CDR3 DNA, which spans 42 bases and is read in frame from base 1. The germline V gene provides CDR1 SGHTA and CDR2 FQGNSA. V is pared back by 5 bases and J by 7 bases, with 18 bases lying between the germline termini. Findings and caveats that apply to the study as a whole: A classifier using the diverse GMM-specific repertoire reached 87% accuracy (AUROC around 0.9), compared with around 70% accuracy using GEM motif frequencies. Clinical samples were selected based on which cryopreserved specimens were available, and the active tuberculosis cases were adults whereas the controls were adolescents. Smaller NN-distances were partly driven by shorter CDR3-alpha lengths in active tuberculosis patients, and statistical significance was not reached for the TCR-beta difference. Compared with IGRA-negative controls, TCR-alpha repertoires from active tuberculosis had smaller mean NN-distances to GMM-specific TCRs, which suggests that these TCRs underwent clonal expansion.

This receptor was obtained from a donor under 30 with latent tuberculosis or without tuberculosis infection. The sequencing sample was made of PBMCs. In this chain, TRBV7-2 is recombined with TRBJ2-7; 7 matching bases give a weak D call of TRBD2. The bases read TGTGCCAGCAGCCGGCAAGGGGGGGCATGGGAGCAGTACTTC. It translates to CASSRQGGAWEQYF.